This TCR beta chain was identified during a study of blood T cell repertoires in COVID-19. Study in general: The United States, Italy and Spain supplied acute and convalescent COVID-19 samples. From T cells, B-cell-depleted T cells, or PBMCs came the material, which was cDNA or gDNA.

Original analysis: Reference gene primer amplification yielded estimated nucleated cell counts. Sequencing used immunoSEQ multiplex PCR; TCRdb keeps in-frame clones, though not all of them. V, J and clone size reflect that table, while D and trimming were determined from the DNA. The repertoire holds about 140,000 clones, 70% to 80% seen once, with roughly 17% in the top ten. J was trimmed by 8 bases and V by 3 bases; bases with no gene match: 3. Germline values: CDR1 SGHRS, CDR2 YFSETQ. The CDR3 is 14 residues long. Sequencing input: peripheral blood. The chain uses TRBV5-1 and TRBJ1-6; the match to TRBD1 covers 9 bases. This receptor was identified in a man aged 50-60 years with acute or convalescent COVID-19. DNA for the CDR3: TGCGCCAGCAGCTCGACAGGGGGGGATTCACCCCTCCACTTT. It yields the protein CASSSTGGDSPLHF.